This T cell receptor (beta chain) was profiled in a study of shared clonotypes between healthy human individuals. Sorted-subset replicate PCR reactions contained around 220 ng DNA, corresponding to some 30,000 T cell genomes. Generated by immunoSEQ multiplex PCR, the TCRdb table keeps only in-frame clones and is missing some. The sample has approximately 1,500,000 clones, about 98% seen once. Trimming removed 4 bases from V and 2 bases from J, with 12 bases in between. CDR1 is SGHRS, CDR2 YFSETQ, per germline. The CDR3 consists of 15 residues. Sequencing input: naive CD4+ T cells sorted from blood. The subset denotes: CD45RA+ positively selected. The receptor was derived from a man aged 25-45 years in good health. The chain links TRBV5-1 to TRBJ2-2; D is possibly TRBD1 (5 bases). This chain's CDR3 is CASSLYTGNTGELFF. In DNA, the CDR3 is TGCGCCAGCAGCCTTTACACAGGCAACACCGGGGAGCTGTTTTTT. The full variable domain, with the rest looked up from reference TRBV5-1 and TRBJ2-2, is KAGVTQTPRYLIKTRGQQVTLSCSPISGHRSVSWYQQTPGQGLQFLFEYFSETQRNKGNFPGRFSGRQFSNSRSEMNVSTLELGDSALYLCASSLYTGNTGELFFGEGSRLTVL.